These T cell receptor beta chains were read from a single sample in a study of cytomegalovirus exposure and HLA in healthy donors. Method: immunoSEQ multiplex PCR; TCRdb's copy keeps in-frame clones and lacks some. The sample lists approximately 150,000 clones, 82% occurring once. Sample: PBMCs. The receptors derive from a male donor in good health and CMV-seronegative. CDR3s include the opening cysteine and the closing phenylalanine or tryptophan. Each record gives: clone size, V gene, D gene, J gene, CDR3 DNA, CDR3 protein. D genes are given only for firm matches. Part of the rows lack a size; the others show once, few, many or a class for expanded clones.

>-|TRBV19|-|TRBJ1-5
TGTGCCAGTAGTGTATGGGACATAAGCAATCAGCCCCAGCATTTT
CASSVWDISNQPQHF
>-|TRBV7-9|-|TRBJ1-2
TGTGCCAGCAGCTTAGGCGGTATGGAGACTAACTATGGCTACACCTTC
CASSLGGMETNYGYTF
>few|TRBV6-4|-|TRBJ2-1
TGTGCCAGCAGTGAAAGAGACAGCAATGAGCAGTTCTTC
CASSERDSNEQFF
>-|TRBV11-2|TRBD2|TRBJ2-7
TGTGCCAGCAGCTCTATTCCTAGCGGGCCTCTCTACGAGCAGTACTTC
CASSSIPSGPLYEQYF
>-|TRBV7-2|TRBD2|TRBJ2-2
TGTGCCAGCAGCGGGGGGACTAGCGGGAACACCGGGGAGCTGTTTTTT
CASSGGTSGNTGELFF
>once|TRBV27|TRBD2|TRBJ2-1
TGTGCCACCCTCAGAGCGGGAACAACCTACAATGAGCAGTTCTTC
CATLRAGTTYNEQFF
>few|TRBV6-6|-|TRBJ1-1
TGTGCCAGCAGTCTCACAGCGAACACTGAAGCTTTCTTT
CASSLTANTEAFF
>-|TRBV18|-|TRBJ1-3
TGTGCCAGCTCACCCGATAGCCTAGAGGGAAACACCATATATTTT
CASSPDSLEGNTIYF
>few|TRBV27|-|TRBJ2-2
TGTGCCAGCAGTTTATCGGGAGGACTCAACACCGGGGAGCTGTTTTTT
CASSLSGGLNTGELFF
>few|TRBV7-9|-|TRBJ1-1
TGTGCCAGCAGCTTCACAACTGAAGCTTTCTTT
CASSFTTEAFF
>-|TRBV19|-|TRBJ2-3
TGTGCCAGTTCAATGGGGAAGCGGTCTAGCACAGATACGCAGTATTTT
CASSMGKRSSTDTQYF
>-|TRBV6-4|TRBD2|TRBJ2-2
TGTGCCAGCAGTGAGGCGCCGGGGGGTTCCGGGGAGCTGTTTTTT
CASSEAPGGSGELFF
>-|TRBV5-1|-|TRBJ2-7
TGCGCCAGCAGCTGGGATGACAGCGAGCAGTACTTC
CASSWDDSEQYF
>-|TRBV6-1|TRBD2|TRBJ2-7
TGTGCCAGCAGGGGACCAGCGGGAGGGAGCTACGAGCAGTACTTC
CASRGPAGGSYEQYF
>-|TRBV30|-|TRBJ1-5
TGTGCCTGGAGTAGGCGACAGACCTATCAGCCCCAGCATTTT
CAWSRRQTYQPQHF
>-|TRBV18|TRBD1|TRBJ2-7
TGTGCCAGCTCACCACGGACAGGGAGATCCCACGAGCAGTACTTC
CASSPRTGRSHEQYF